The TCR beta chain under discussion was sequenced for a study of T cell responses to AZD1222 COVID-19 vaccine. Study-wide background: Second-dose intervals of approximately 4 or approximately 12 weeks were pooled.

This clone has only one observation. The germline V gene has CDR1 MNHEY and CDR2 SVGAGI. V dropped 0 bases and J dropped 0 bases, with 6 bases sitting between them. The CDR3 is 15 residues long. Measured with immunoSEQ multiplex PCR; TCRdb has only the in-frame clones, and not every one. The sample yields under 200,000 clones, approximately 94% seen once. The sequences come from peripheral blood, collected on day 0 of AZD1222 vaccination. This rearrangement joins TRBV6-5 to TRBJ1-3; D remains ambiguous. The receptor was isolated from an adult in good health. The CDR3 DNA follows: TGTGCCAGCAGTTACTCGAAGGTCTCTGGAAACACCATATATTTT. Its translation: CASSYSKVSGNTIYF.